This note documents a single T cell receptor (beta chain) sequence. The sample belongs to a study of molecular identifiers for immune sequencing clone quantification. Each CDR3 protein gets one entry after TCRdb re-called the PCR reads with MiXCR. The sample yields more than 35,000 distinct CDR3 sequences, about 20% seen once. The germline V and J ends were trimmed by 9 bases and 7 bases, with 14 bases remaining between them. The germline CDR1 and CDR2 sequences are SGDLS and YYNGEE. This CDR3 has 12 amino acids. The source of this sequence is a human donor in good health. Some libraries in this study had Jurkat cell RNA spiked in. The rearrangement links TRBV9 to TRBJ2-1; D may be TRBD1 or TRBD2 (5 bases each). The sample was naive CD8+ T cells from blood, with Jurkat cell RNA spiked in. Subset denoted: FACS-sorted CD8+CD4-CCR7+CD45RA+ naive T cells. CDR3 residues: CANTGWGNEQFF. In nucleotides, the CDR3 is TGTGCCAACACGGGCTGGGGGAATGAGCAGTTCTTC.